Included here is one TCR beta chain sequence, with context. Its antigen target is currently unknown. No per-base quality is available; no much larger clone lies one base away. Hyperthyroidism patients were newly diagnosed, with disease duration under 2 months, and aged 18 to 65 years. Any patient with an uncontrolled infection, another autoimmune disease, pregnancy or lactation was excluded. Clinical symptoms, serum thyroxine and TRAb, thyroid ultrasound, and orbital computed tomography formed the basis for the diagnoses. For progressor patients, blood was drawn at the first diagnosis of hyperthyroidism, before any ophthalmopathy symptoms had appeared. PBMCs were isolated from about 9.2 ml of fresh peripheral blood by Ficoll-Paque density gradient centrifugation. Progressor patients were first diagnosed with Graves' hyperthyroidism and then developed ophthalmopathy during follow-up. Trizol reagent was used to extract total RNA, and RNA quality was then checked on an Agilent 2100 Bioanalyzer.

The CDR3 contains 16 residues, cysteine and phenylalanine counted. The CDR3 DNA has 48 bases and is translated from base 1. The CDR1 and CDR2 encoded by the germline V gene are MNHEY and SVGEGT. V is cut by 7 bases and J by 0 bases, and the space between the germline ends is 16 bases. This entry comes from a study of T cells in Graves' hyperthyroidism and ophthalmopathy (dated by TCRdb to about 2019). In the study overall: Peripheral blood was collected at initial diagnosis, before any treatment. TCR V-J signatures able to tell the groups apart were searched for in a discovery cohort of 100 patients, of whom around 42 had Graves' ophthalmopathy and under 65 had stable Graves' hyperthyroidism. Whether ophthalmopathy could be predicted prospectively was tested in an independent validation cohort made up of 18 hyperthyroidism patients plus 17 patients who later progressed to ophthalmopathy. The roughly 94 discovery patients were randomly split 7:3 into training and test sets. The study also compared thyroid tissue and blood T-cell repertoires from 5 to 7 Graves' hyperthyroidism patients. Following sampling, methimazole starting at 30 mg daily was given to hyperthyroidism patients, and high-dose intravenous methylprednisolone was given to ophthalmopathy patients. The paper describes TCR Vbeta CDR3 sequencing of 140 or so peripheral blood samples, made up of some 40 ophthalmopathy patients, approximately 76 hyperthyroidism patients and some 17 progressor patients.

Amplification of TCR beta CDR3 regions was carried out from RNA transcripts. For the first round of RT-PCR on the TCR CDR3, the HTBI primer set was used together with the Qiagen OneStep RT-PCR kit. Libraries were constructed in a second round of multiplex PCR, after which size selection and purification were performed. Libraries were sequenced paired-end with 100 bp reads on an Illumina HiSeq2000. The authors processed their data as follows. SOAPnuke was used to process the raw data, removing reads that contained adapters or uncalled bases, had a mean Phred below 15, or lacked an exact match to the constant primer or identifier. COPE v1.2.5 was used to merge the high-quality paired reads, and each unique nucleotide sequence was defined as a clonotype. Clonotypes were aligned to IMGT TRBV, TRBD and TRBJ reference segments using MiTCR v1.1. Analysis was restricted to V-J combinations with a frequency above 0.0001, which covered roughly 99% of repertoires. The TCS score was defined as the ratio of F50 (clonal expansion) to E x V (chaos), calculated using BLOSUM62-based TCRdist between CDR3 peptides within each V-J. Welch's t-statistics and random forest reduced roughly 540 V-J features to about 12, which were used in a naive Bayes classifier (R e1071). The public reads were quality trimmed at Q25 with fastp and then assembled into clones with MiXCR by TCRdb, keeping productive beta chains. Entries that share a CDR3 protein sequence are merged under the most common genes and DNA. TCRdb's processing, not the authors', yielded these V and J calls. This sample gives some 600,000 distinct CDR3 sequences in total; 11% to 15% of them show up just once. Approximately 5.7% of the sample belongs to the ten largest clones.

The paper's findings and limits, for the study overall: No statistical method was used to set the sample size in advance, and investigators knew the group allocation. Ophthalmopathy was separated from stable hyperthyroidism by a 13 V-J signature model, with approximately 90% sensitivity and about 81% specificity obtained in cross-validation and 80%/75% obtained in testing. During validation, the model predicted progression to ophthalmopathy a median of about 6.5 months ahead of onset, with more than 60% sensitivity and under 85% specificity. Most expanded thyroid clonotypes (frequency above 0.001) were also detected in blood, suggesting blood repertoires may reflect thyroid immune responses.

The sample consisted of blood. Recombination connected TRBV6-2 or TRBV6-3 to TRBJ2-4; the D gene remains uncertain. The clonotype was recovered from a woman in her thirties with Graves' hyperthyroidism that later progressed to Graves' ophthalmopathy. The CDR3 here reads CASTDPPPIAKNIQYF. The sequenced DNA: TGTGCCAGCACCGACCCACCCCCGATAGCCAAAAACATTCAGTACTTC.